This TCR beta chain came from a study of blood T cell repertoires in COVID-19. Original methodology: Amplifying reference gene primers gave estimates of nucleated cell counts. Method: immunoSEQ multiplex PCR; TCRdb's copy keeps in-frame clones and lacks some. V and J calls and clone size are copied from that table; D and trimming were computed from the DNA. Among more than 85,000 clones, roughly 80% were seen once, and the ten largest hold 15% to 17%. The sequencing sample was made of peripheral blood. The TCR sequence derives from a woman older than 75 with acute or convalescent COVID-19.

The CDR3 region has the DNA TGTGCCAGCAGTTACTCGGGAGGGAAAAGCACTGAAGCTTTCTTT. It is translated as CASSYSGGKSTEAFF. This sequence joins TRBV6-5 and TRBJ1-1; D is undetermined. Germline V lookup: CDR1 MNHEY, CDR2 SVGAGI. The CDR3 contains 15 residues. The V gene lost 0 bases and the J gene lost 4 bases, with 12 bases spanning the gap.